Following are 7 T cell receptor beta chains from one sample sequenced in a study of molecular identifiers for immune sequencing clone quantification. TCRdb processed the PCR reads anew with MiXCR; each CDR3 protein has one entry. The table has roughly 71,000 distinct CDR3 sequences, about 18% seen once. What was sequenced was naive CD8+ T cells from blood, with Jurkat cell RNA spiked in. Subset described: FACS-sorted CD8+CD4-CCR7+CD45RA+ naive T cells. All receptors come from a human donor in good health. Some libraries in this study had Jurkat cell RNA spiked in.

In its sample, this clonotype was seen many times. V and J are TRBV3-1 and TRBJ1-6, with D unresolved. The CDR3 runs 15 residues. Per germline, CDR1 LGHDT and CDR2 YNNKEL (reference sequence). With 4 bases removed from V and 11 bases from J, the gap between germline ends came to 18 bases. The CDR3 DNA reads as TGTGCCAGCAGCCCAACGGACGTCGGAGGCACACCCCTCCACTTT. This gives the protein CASSPTDVGGTPLHF.

Worth noting for this clonotype: A read error may be the cause here, since a much bigger clone is one base away. The rearrangement joins TRBV28 to TRBJ2-7; 10 nucleotides align to TRBD1. Per germline, CDR1 MDHEN and CDR2 SYDVKM. The V and J ends lost 10 bases and 1 base, in that order; junction bases with no gene match: 10. CDR3 length: 15 amino acids. CDR3: CAITRRGQGSYEQYF. The DNA of the CDR3 is TGTGCCATTACGAGACGGGGACAGGGGTCCTACGAGCAGTACTTC.

To note about this clonotype: The conserved closing phenylalanine or tryptophan is absent in this CDR3, likely reflecting a read error. This sequence joins TRBV6-2 or TRBV6-3 and TRBJ2-3; D is uncertain. Germline CDR1 is MNHEY and CDR2 is SVGEGT. The CDR3 runs to 15 residues. Here the CDR3 reads CASSCSMASTDTQYL. DNA of the CDR3: TGCGCCAGCAGTTGCTCGATGGCTAGCACAGATACGCAGTATCTT.

This chain uses TRBV5-3 with TRBJ2-7; D gene ambiguous. Being an ORF, TRBV5-3 has a function that is uncertain. V lost 8 bases and J 5 bases, leaving 17 bases between the germline ends. CDR3 length equals 13 residues. CDR3 protein: CASSLRRIHEQYF. CDR3 coding DNA: TGTGCCAGCAGCCTGAGACGGATTCACGAGCAGTACTTC.

The chain carries TRBV5-1 and TRBJ1-1, with D perhaps matching TRBD1 (5 bases). Per the germline V gene, CDR1 is SGHRS and CDR2 is YFSETQ. CDR3 length equals 14 residues. V lost 6 bases to trimming and J lost 6 bases, with 18 bases between them. The CDR3: CASNETPGDPEAFF. The CDR3 DNA reads as TGCGCCAGCAACGAGACCCCGGGGGACCCTGAAGCTTTCTTT.

In this sample, this clonotype turned up many times. The chain is built from TRBV20-1 and TRBJ2-3; the match to TRBD1 covers 8 bases. With V trimmed by 6 bases and J by 0 bases, 11 bases remained unmatched. CDR1 DFQATT and CDR2 SNEGSKA come from the germline V gene (reference sequence). The CDR3 consists of 16 residues. The chain's CDR3 is CSATPRTGNSTDTQYF. The CDR3 DNA sequence: TGCAGTGCCACACCCCGGACAGGGAATAGCACAGATACGCAGTATTTT.

This clonotype was observed at least ten times. Written as DNA, the CDR3 is TGTGCCAGCAGTCCGCGCGAGGGACATCTATACGAGCAGTACTTC. This gives the protein CASSPREGHLYEQYF. V and J are TRBV6-2 or TRBV6-3 and TRBJ2-7, with D possibly matching TRBD1 (6 bases). The germline V gene encodes CDR1 MNHEY and CDR2 SVGEGT. Trimming stripped 5 bases from V and 4 bases from J, with 18 bases between. The CDR3 length is 15 residues.